Here is one TCR beta chain with its context. These data originate in a study of blood T cell repertoires in COVID-19. Study-level information: The samples span acute and convalescent COVID-19 from the United States, Italy and Spain. T cells, B-cell-depleted T cells, or PBMCs provided the cDNA or gDNA that served as material.

The V gene end was trimmed by 0 bases and the J gene end by 4 bases; junction bases not matched to a gene: 9. The germline V gene encodes CDR1 SEHNR and CDR2 FQNEAQ (reference sequence). This CDR3 comprises 18 residues. Original handling: Amplification of reference gene primers was used by the study to estimate nucleated cell counts. Profiled with immunoSEQ multiplex PCR; TCRdb holds only in-frame clones, not every one. V, J and clone size were drawn from that table, and D and trimming were deduced from the DNA. The data contain 50,000 or so clones, roughly 88% of them singletons. Material for sequencing was peripheral blood. This clonotype was sampled from a woman in her sixties with acute or convalescent COVID-19. This chain connects TRBV7-9 to TRBJ2-2; 9 nucleotides match TRBD2. The CDR3 DNA reads as TGTGCCAGCAGCTTAGCGTTGGTAGCGGGAGTCGTCACCGGGGAGCTGTTTTTT. Protein: CASSLALVAGVVTGELFF.